Below, 13 T cell receptor beta chains from the same sample are listed, as sequenced in a study of radiation and T cells in renal cell carcinoma. Regarding time point: blood 4 weeks post-SBRT, at nephrectomy. The treatment: 15 Gy SBRT to primary tumor, nephrectomy 4 weeks later. Using immunoSEQ multiplex PCR, the repertoire was profiled, and TCRdb retains in-frame clones only, with some absent. The repertoire includes about 170,000 clones, approximately 90% of them detected once, and roughly 12% sits in the top ten. The sequencing here drew on blood, taken from a patient whose treatment included radiotherapy and nephrectomy. The source of these receptors is a woman aged 45-60 years with renal cell carcinoma.

The chain carries TRBV5-5 and TRBJ1-4; D possibly corresponds to TRBD1 (6 bases). The CDR3 contains 14 residues. V lost 4 bases and J 7 bases, leaving 14 bases between the germline ends. CDR1 SGHKS and CDR2 YYEKEE come from the germline V gene (reference sequence). For the CDR3, the DNA is TGTGCCAGCAGCCGGGGGACAATGACTGAAAAACTGTTTTTT. It specifies CASSRGTMTEKLFF.

The V call is TRBV4-1, the J call TRBJ2-1, with 7 nucleotides matching TRBD1. There are 15 residues in the CDR3. Germline CDR1 reads MGHRA; CDR2 reads YSYEKL. The J segment lost 9 bases and the V segment lost 0 bases, leaving 8 bases of the junction unmatched. The CDR3 loop is CASSQEDPGGGEQFF. CDR3 DNA sequence: TGCGCCAGCAGCCAAGAGGACCCAGGGGGTGGTGAGCAGTTCTTC.

In its sample, this clone was seen a few times. The rearrangement uses TRBV5-1 and TRBJ1-1; 7 nucleotides match TRBD1. Trimming removed 4 bases from V and 4 bases from J; junction bases left unmatched: 10. Germline CDR1 reads SGHRS; CDR2 reads YFSETQ. This CDR3 contains 15 residues. The CDR3 DNA follows: TGCGCCAGCAGCCCTTATCAATCAGGGGGCACTGAAGCTTTCTTT. Translating gives CASSPYQSGGTEAFF. Together with reference TRBV5-1 and TRBJ1-1, the CDR3 gives the full variable domain: KAGVTQTPRYLIKTRGQQVTLSCSPISGHRSVSWYQQTPGQGLQFLFEYFSETQRNKGNFPGRFSGRQFSNSRSEMNVSTLELGDSALYLCASSPYQSGGTEAFFGQGTRLTVV.

This chain uses TRBV30 with TRBJ2-7; D not certain. V was clipped by 1 base and J by 4 bases, with 17 bases between them. Germline V gives CDR1 GTSNPN, CDR2 SVGIG (reference sequence). This CDR3 region has 15 residues. CDR3 nucleotides: TGTGCCTGGAGTGCCCGGAAACATAGCCCGTACGAGCAGTACTTC. Protein: CAWSARKHSPYEQYF.

This rearrangement joins TRBV7-2 to TRBJ2-3, with TRBD2 identical over 13 bases. Germline V gene data show CDR1 as SGHTA and CDR2 as FQGNSA. Trimming removed 8 bases from V and 5 bases from J; junction bases left unmatched: 10. The CDR3 has 16 residues. Here the CDR3 DNA reads TGTGCCAGCGGCAAACTAGCGGGGGGGCCGGGAGATACGCAGTATTTT. Its translation: CASGKLAGGPGDTQYF. The whole variable domain, remainder taken from reference TRBV7-2 and TRBJ2-3, is GAGVSQSPSNKVTEKGKDVELRCDPISGHTALYWYRQSLGQGLEFLIYFQGNSAPDKSGLPSDRFSAERTGGSVSTLTIQRTQQEDSAVYLCASGKLAGGPGDTQYFGPGTRLTVL.

The count of this clone is one. V and J are TRBV6-5 and TRBJ1-2; D might be TRBD1 (5 bases). Trimming cost V 0 bases and J 3 bases, with 8 bases left between them. The germline V gene encodes CDR1 MNHEY and CDR2 SVGAGI. CDR3 length: 14 residues. In DNA, the CDR3 is TGTGCCAGCAGTTACTCCGGGGGGGACTATGGCTACACCTTC. Translated, it gives CASSYSGGDYGYTF.

CDR3 nucleotide sequence: TGCGCCAGCAGCTTGGAAGTCAGGACGCCGAACACTGAAGCTTTCTTT. Its translation is CASSLEVRTPNTEAFF. J is TRBJ1-1 and V is TRBV5-1; D is undetermined. Per germline, CDR1 SGHRS and CDR2 YFSETQ. The CDR3 is made up of 16 amino acids. V lost 0 bases, J lost 1 base, and 13 bases lay in between.

The genes are TRBV5-1 and TRBJ2-7, with D uncertain. This CDR3 region has 14 residues. Looked up from germline, CDR1 is SGHRS and CDR2 is YFSETQ. V dropped 4 bases and J dropped 3 bases, with 14 bases sitting between them. The CDR3: CASSVTGPSYEQYF. DNA for the CDR3: TGCGCCAGCAGCGTAACCGGGCCGAGCTACGAGCAGTACTTC. Filled out from reference TRBV5-1 and TRBJ2-7, the complete variable domain reads KAGVTQTPRYLIKTRGQQVTLSCSPISGHRSVSWYQQTPGQGLQFLFEYFSETQRNKGNFPGRFSGRQFSNSRSEMNVSTLELGDSALYLCASSVTGPSYEQYFGPGTRLTVT.

The J gene is TRBJ1-6, the V gene TRBV2; perhaps TRBD1 as D (6 bases). CDR1 and CDR2 (germline): SNHLY, FYNNEI. The CDR3 consists of 14 residues. Between the trimmed V and J ends, which lost 4 bases and 6 bases, there was a span of 10 bases. Here the CDR3 reads CASSVGGRNSPLHF. The DNA for the CDR3 is TGTGCCAGCAGTGTGGGGGGGCGTAATTCACCCCTCCACTTT.

This chain connects TRBV7-3 to TRBJ1-1; tentative D call: TRBD1 (6 bases). Germline V gene sequence: CDR1 SGHTA, CDR2 FQGTGA. Trimming removed 4 bases from V and 2 bases from J, with 8 bases in between. The CDR3 has 13 residues. CDR3 DNA: TGTGCCAGCAGCTCGGACAGTAACACTGAAGCTTTCTTT. Encoded protein: CASSSDSNTEAFF.

The chain links TRBV9 to TRBJ2-3; 8 bases are shared with TRBD2. CDR1 and CDR2 (germline): SGDLS, YYNGEE. The junction had 15 bases not matched to a gene; V was cut back by 3 bases and J by 9 bases. The CDR3 consists of 16 residues. The CDR3 region is CASSAAIAGGARTQYF. The CDR3 bases are TGTGCCAGCAGCGCCGCCATAGCCGGGGGGGCCAGAACGCAGTATTTT.

The V gene is TRBV5-6, the J gene TRBJ2-3, with D unclear. The V gene's germline CDR1 is SGHDT and CDR2 YYEEEE. CDR3 length: 14 residues. V was pared by 4 bases and J by 5 bases, with 14 bases between. The CDR3 spells CASSASSFRDTQYF. The CDR3 nucleotides are TGTGCCAGCAGCGCCTCTTCCTTTAGAGATACGCAGTATTTT.

This chain uses TRBV2 with TRBJ1-2; 7 nucleotides line up with TRBD1. CDR1 and CDR2 from the germline V gene are SNHLY and FYNNEI. Trimming took 7 bases from V and 8 from J; bases not matched to a gene: 16. The CDR3 has 15 amino acids. The CDR3 region is CASTFLRDSGRGYTF. The CDR3 DNA reads TGTGCCAGCACCTTCCTCAGGGACAGCGGGAGAGGCTACACCTTC. The complete variable domain, with remaining parts taken from reference TRBV2 and TRBJ1-2, reads EPEVTQTPSHQVTQMGQEVILRCVPISNHLYFYWYRQILGQKVEFLVSFYNNEISEKSEIFDDQFSVERPDGSNFTLKIRSTKLEDSAMYFCASTFLRDSGRGYTFGSGTRLTVV.